A single sample gave rise to the 5 T cell receptor beta chains below, sequenced in a study of blood T cell repertoires in COVID-19. Measured with immunoSEQ multiplex PCR; TCRdb has only the in-frame clones, and not every one. Among about 250,000 clones listed, roughly 85% were seen once. The specimen sequenced was peripheral blood. The origin of the receptors is a man between 50 and 59 years old with active or convalescent COVID-19.

V is TRBV5-6 and J is TRBJ1-4; no clear D. CDR1 and CDR2 (germline): SGHDT, YYEEEE. This CDR3 region has 16 residues. V lost 0 bases to trimming and J lost 7 bases, with 16 bases between them. CDR3 DNA: TGTGCCAGCAGCTTGGTGTCTCAGAGGCTCAGTGAAAAACTGTTTTTT. Translation gives CASSLVSQRLSEKLFF.

The chain combines TRBV15 with TRBJ1-1; a possible D gene is TRBD1 (5 bases). Germline assignment: CDR1 LNHNV and CDR2 YYDKDF (reference sequence). V lost 3 bases and J lost 1, with 21 bases in between. This CDR3 region has 18 residues. The DNA for the CDR3 is TGTGCCACCAGCAGCGGACGGTTATGGGACTCCAGGAACACTGAAGCTTTCTTT. The encoded protein is CATSSGRLWDSRNTEAFF.

This clone was seen a few times. The chain carries TRBV7-9 and TRBJ2-7; D gene uncertain. The CDR3 is made up of 11 amino acids. The V end was cut by 5 bases, the J end by 6 bases, with 8 bases between. Germline CDR1 and CDR2: SEHNR and FQNEAQ (reference sequence). CDR3 sequence: CASSPSIEQYF. CDR3 bases: TGTGCCAGCAGCCCGAGTATCGAGCAGTACTTC.

This clone was seen a few times. The rearrangement joins TRBV7-2 to TRBJ1-1, with 7 bases that match TRBD1. This CDR3 contains 13 residues. Germline loops: CDR1 SGHTA, CDR2 FQGNSA. Losses at the gene ends were 3 bases for V and 4 bases for J; bases not matched to a gene: 2. The CDR3 nucleotides are TGTGCCAGCAGCTTTAACAGGGGCACTGAAGCTTTCTTT. Translating gives CASSFNRGTEAFF.

The chain couples TRBV14 to TRBJ1-4, with TRBD1 as a possible D gene (6 bases). Trimming stripped 0 bases from V and 2 bases from J, with 16 bases between. The germline gives CDR1 SGHDN, CDR2 FVKESK. The CDR3 runs 18 residues. For the CDR3, the DNA is TGTGCCAGCAGCCAAGATCTCACAGGGAATGGGACTAATGAAAAACTGTTTTTT. It is translated as CASSQDLTGNGTNEKLFF.